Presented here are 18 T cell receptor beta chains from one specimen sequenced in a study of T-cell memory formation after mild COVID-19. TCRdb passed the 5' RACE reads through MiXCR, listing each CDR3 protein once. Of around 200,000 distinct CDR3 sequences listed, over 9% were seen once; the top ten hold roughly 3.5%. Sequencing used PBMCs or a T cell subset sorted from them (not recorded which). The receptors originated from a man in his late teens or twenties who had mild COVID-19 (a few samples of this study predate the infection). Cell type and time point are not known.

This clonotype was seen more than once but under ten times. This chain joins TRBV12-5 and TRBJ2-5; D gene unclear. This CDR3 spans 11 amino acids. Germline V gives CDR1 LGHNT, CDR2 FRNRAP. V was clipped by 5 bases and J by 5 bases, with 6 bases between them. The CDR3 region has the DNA TGTGCTAGTGGTAGGCTGGAGACCCAGTACTTC. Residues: CASGRLETQYF.

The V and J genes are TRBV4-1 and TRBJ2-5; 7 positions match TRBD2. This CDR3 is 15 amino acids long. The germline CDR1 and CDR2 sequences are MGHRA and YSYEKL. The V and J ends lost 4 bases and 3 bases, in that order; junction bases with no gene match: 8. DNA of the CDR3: TGCGCCAGCAGCCGACTCGGGACTAATAAAGAGACCCAGTACTTC. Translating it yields CASSRLGTNKETQYF.

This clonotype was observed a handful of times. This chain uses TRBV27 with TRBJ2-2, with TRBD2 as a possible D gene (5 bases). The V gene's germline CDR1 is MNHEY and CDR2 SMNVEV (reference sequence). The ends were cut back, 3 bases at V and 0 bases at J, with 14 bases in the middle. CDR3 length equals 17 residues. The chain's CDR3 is CASSLFGLEPNTGELFF. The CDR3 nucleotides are TGTGCCAGCAGTTTGTTTGGACTTGAACCGAACACCGGGGAGCTGTTTTTT.

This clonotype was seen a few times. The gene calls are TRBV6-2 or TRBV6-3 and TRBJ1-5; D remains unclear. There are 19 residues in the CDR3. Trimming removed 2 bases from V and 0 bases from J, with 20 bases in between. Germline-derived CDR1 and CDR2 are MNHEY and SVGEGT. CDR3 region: CASSYKSDDRGNSNQPQHF. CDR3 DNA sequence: TGTGCCAGCAGTTACAAATCAGACGACCGAGGGAATAGCAATCAGCCCCAGCATTTT.

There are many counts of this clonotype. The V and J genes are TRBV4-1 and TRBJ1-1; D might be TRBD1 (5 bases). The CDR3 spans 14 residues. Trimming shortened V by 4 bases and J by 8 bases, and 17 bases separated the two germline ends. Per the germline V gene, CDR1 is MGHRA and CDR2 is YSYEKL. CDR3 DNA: TGCGCCAGCAGCCCCATATTGCGGGGCAGAGAAGCTTTCTTT. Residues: CASSPILRGREAFF.

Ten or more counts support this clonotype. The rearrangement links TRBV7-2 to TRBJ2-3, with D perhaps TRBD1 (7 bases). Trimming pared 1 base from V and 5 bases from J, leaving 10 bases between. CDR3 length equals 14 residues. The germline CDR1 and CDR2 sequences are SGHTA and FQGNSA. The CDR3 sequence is CASSLDRGGDTQYF. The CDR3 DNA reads TGTGCCAGCAGCTTAGACAGGGGAGGAGATACGCAGTATTTT.

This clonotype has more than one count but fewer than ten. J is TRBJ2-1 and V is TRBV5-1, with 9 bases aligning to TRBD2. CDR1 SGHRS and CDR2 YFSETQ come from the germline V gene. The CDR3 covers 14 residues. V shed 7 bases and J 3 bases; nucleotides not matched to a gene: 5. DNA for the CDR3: TGCGCCAGCGGCGGGGGGGCAGGCTACAATGAGCAGTTCTTC. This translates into CASGGGAGYNEQFF. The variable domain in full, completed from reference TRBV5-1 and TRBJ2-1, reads KAGVTQTPRYLIKTRGQQVTLSCSPISGHRSVSWYQQTPGQGLQFLFEYFSETQRNKGNFPGRFSGRQFSNSRSEMNVSTLELGDSALYLCASGGGAGYNEQFFGPGTRLTVL.

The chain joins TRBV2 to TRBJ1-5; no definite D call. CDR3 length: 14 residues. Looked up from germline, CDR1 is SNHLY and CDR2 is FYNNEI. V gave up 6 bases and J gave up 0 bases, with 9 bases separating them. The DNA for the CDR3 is TGTGCCAGCAGCCCCTCGTATAGCAATCAGCCCCAGCATTTT. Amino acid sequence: CASSPSYSNQPQHF.

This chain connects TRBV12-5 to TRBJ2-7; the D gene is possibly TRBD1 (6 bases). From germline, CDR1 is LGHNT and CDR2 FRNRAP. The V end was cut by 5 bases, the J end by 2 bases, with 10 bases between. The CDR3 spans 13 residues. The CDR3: CASGGDRTYEQYF. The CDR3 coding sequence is TGTGCTAGTGGTGGAGACAGGACCTACGAGCAGTACTTC.

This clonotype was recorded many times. CDR3 residues: CASSAGTGASYEQYF. DNA for the CDR3: TGTGCCAGCAGCGCCGGGACAGGGGCTTCCTACGAGCAGTACTTC. This chain links TRBV4-2 with TRBJ2-7; 10 bases are shared with TRBD1. J gave up 1 base and V 5 bases, and 5 bases lay outside the gene matches. This CDR3 comprises 15 residues. Germline loops: CDR1 LGHNA, CDR2 YNFKEQ.

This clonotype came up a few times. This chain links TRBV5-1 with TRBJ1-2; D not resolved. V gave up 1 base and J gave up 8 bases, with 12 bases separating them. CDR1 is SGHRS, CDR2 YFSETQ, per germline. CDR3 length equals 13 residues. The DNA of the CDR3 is TGCGCCAGCAGCTTGATGGAGTTAGGGGGCTACACCTTC. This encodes CASSLMELGGYTF. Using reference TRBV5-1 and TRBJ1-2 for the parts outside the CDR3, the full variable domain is KAGVTQTPRYLIKTRGQQVTLSCSPISGHRSVSWYQQTPGQGLQFLFEYFSETQRNKGNFPGRFSGRQFSNSRSEMNVSTLELGDSALYLCASSLMELGGYTFGSGTRLTVV.

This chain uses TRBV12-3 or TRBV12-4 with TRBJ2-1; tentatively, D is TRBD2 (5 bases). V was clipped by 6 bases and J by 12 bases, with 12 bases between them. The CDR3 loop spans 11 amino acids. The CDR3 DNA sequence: TGTGCCAGCAGCTTGGGGAGTGGGCAGTTCTTC. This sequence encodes CASSLGSGQFF.

The CDR3 coding sequence is TGCGCCAGCAGCTTGTACGGGACTAGCAGGGTGGAGACCCAGTACTTC. It specifies CASSLYGTSRVETQYF. This chain joins TRBV5-1 and TRBJ2-5, with 9 bases that match TRBD2. CDR3 length equals 16 residues. Germline CDR1 SGHRS, CDR2 YFSETQ. The V segment lost 1 base and the J segment 5 bases; nucleotides outside the gene matches: 9.

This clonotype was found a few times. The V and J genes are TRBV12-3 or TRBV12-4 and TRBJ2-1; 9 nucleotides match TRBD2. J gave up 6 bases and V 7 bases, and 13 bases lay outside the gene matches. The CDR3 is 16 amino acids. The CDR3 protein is CASTLGGGAGVNEQFF. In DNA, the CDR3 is TGTGCCAGCACCCTAGGCGGGGGGGCGGGGGTCAATGAGCAGTTCTTC.

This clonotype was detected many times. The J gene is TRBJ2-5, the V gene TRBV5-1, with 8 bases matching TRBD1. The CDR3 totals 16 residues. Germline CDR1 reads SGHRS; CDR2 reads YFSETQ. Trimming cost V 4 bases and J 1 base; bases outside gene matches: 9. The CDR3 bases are TGCGCCAGCAGCCGCGTCGGGACAGGCATCCAAGAGACCCAGTACTTC. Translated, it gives CASSRVGTGIQETQYF.

CDR3 loop: CASSPGELRRNEKLFF. DNA of the CDR3: TGTGCCAGCAGCCCCGGGGAGCTTCGCCGTAATGAAAAACTGTTTTTT. This chain connects TRBV11-2 to TRBJ1-4; D ambiguous. V lost 5 bases and J 4 bases, leaving 17 bases between the germline ends. Germline V gene data show CDR1 as SGHAT and CDR2 as FQNNGV. This CDR3 region has 16 residues.

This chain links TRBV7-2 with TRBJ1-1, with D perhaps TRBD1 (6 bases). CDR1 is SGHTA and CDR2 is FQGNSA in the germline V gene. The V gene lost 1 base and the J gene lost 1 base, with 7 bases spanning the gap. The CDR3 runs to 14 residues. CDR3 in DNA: TGTGCCAGCAGCTTAGGGGACACGAACACTGAAGCTTTCTTT. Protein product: CASSLGDTNTEAFF.

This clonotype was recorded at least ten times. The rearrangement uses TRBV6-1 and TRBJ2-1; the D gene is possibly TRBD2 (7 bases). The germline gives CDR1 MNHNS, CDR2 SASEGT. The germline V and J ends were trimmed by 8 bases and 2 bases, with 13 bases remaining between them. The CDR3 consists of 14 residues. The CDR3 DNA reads TGTGCCAGCGGCGGGGGCCGCACCTACAATGAGCAGTTCTTC. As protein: CASGGGRTYNEQFF.